The clone carrying this TCR beta chain was picked up one time. Authors' data handling: Scientists estimated how many nucleated cells there were by amplifying reference gene primers. Repertoires were generated with immunoSEQ multiplex PCR, while TCRdb's copy carries only in-frame clones and drops some. V, J and clone size reflect that table, while D and trimming were determined from the DNA. The sample includes roughly 74,000 clones, nearly 90% of them seen just once. The record originates from a study of blood T cell repertoires in COVID-19. Background on the study: Sites across the United States, Italy and Spain contributed samples from acute and convalescent COVID-19. The cDNA or gDNA used as material had been derived from T cells, B-cell-depleted T cells, or PBMCs.

Germline-derived CDR1 and CDR2 are SQVTM and ANQGSEA. Trimming removed 4 bases from V and 5 bases from J; junction bases left unmatched: 0. The CDR3 covers 11 residues. The rearrangement uses TRBV29-1 and TRBJ2-7, with 9 bases identical to TRBD1. This clonotype was sampled from a man in his sixties or seventies with active or convalescent COVID-19. The sequenced sample was peripheral blood. The chain's CDR3 is CSVGTGDEQYF. CDR3 nucleotides: TGCAGCGTTGGGACAGGGGACGAGCAGTACTTC.